The 11 T cell receptor beta chains below all came from one sample that was sequenced in a study of blood T cells in healthy people across ages. With a J-beta primer mix and a sample-barcoded 5' primer, a second PCR ran about 7 to 12 cycles. TCRdb re-called the 5' RACE reads with MiXCR, one entry per CDR3 protein. Seen here are around 1.5 million distinct CDR3 sequences, roughly 40% observed once, and the top ten hold 7% to 9.5%. Sequenced material: blood. These TCRs come from a woman aged 18-29 years in good health.

This clonotype was counted only a few times. The V call is TRBV5-1, the J call TRBJ2-1; 12 positions match TRBD2. The V segment lost 1 base and the J segment 7 bases; nucleotides outside the gene matches: 12. Germline loops: CDR1 SGHRS, CDR2 YFSETQ. The CDR3 is 18 residues long. CDR3 amino acids: CASSLRLAGGPGLNEQFF. The CDR3 DNA reads as TGCGCCAGCAGCTTGCGTCTAGCGGGAGGGCCAGGACTTAATGAGCAGTTCTTC. Together with reference TRBV5-1 and TRBJ2-1, the CDR3 gives the full variable domain: KAGVTQTPRYLIKTRGQQVTLSCSPISGHRSVSWYQQTPGQGLQFLFEYFSETQRNKGNFPGRFSGRQFSNSRSEMNVSTLELGDSALYLCASSLRLAGGPGLNEQFFGPGTRLTVL.

The rearrangement links TRBV24-1 to TRBJ2-5; 11 bases map to TRBD1. The J call may be incorrect, as the DNA end agrees better with TRBJ2-7. The CDR3 is 16 residues long. Germline values: CDR1 KGHDR, CDR2 SFDVKD. CDR3 bases: TGTGCCACCAGTGATCCTGGACAGGGGGCGGTCAACGAGCAGTACTTC. Translating it yields CATSDPGQGAVNEQYF.

The chain is built from TRBV20-1 and TRBJ2-3; D is uncertain. The germline gives CDR1 DFQATT, CDR2 SNEGSKA (reference sequence). V was clipped by 5 bases and J by 0 bases, with 15 bases between them. The CDR3 has 15 residues. The CDR3 reads CSAPPLGRSTDTQYF. CDR3 sequence (DNA): TGCAGTGCTCCTCCCCTAGGCCGTAGCACAGATACGCAGTATTTT.

The chain uses TRBV7-6 and TRBJ2-1; the match to TRBD2 covers 11 bases. Looked up from germline, CDR1 is SGHVS and CDR2 is FNYEAQ. The CDR3 totals 15 residues. J was trimmed by 6 bases and V by 5 bases; bases with no gene match: 6. The CDR3 loop reads CASSVSGTSGNEQFF. The CDR3 DNA sequence: TGTGCCAGCAGCGTTAGCGGGACTAGCGGCAATGAGCAGTTCTTC.

The gene calls are TRBV12-3 or TRBV12-4 and TRBJ2-5; D uncertain. CDR3 length: 13 residues. V was trimmed by 4 bases and J by 11 bases, leaving 17 bases between them. CDR3 nucleotide sequence: TGTGCCAGCAGTTCTGGACGGATTAATGAGCAGTACTTC. Translating it yields CASSSGRINEQYF.

The rearrangement joins TRBV29-1 to TRBJ1-2, with 8 nucleotides matching TRBD1. V lost 0 bases to trimming and J lost 4 bases; unmatched junction nucleotides: 7. The V gene's germline CDR1 is SQVTM and CDR2 ANQGSEA. The CDR3 runs to 15 residues. CDR3 coding DNA: TGCAGCGTTGAAGATACTGGGACAGGCCTCTATGGCTACACCTTC. It specifies CSVEDTGTGLYGYTF. Looking up the rest from reference TRBV29-1 and TRBJ1-2 gives the full variable domain: SAVISQKPSRDICQRGTSLTIQCQVDSQVTMMFWYRQQPGQSLTLIATANQGSEATYESGFVIDKFPISRPNLTFSTLTVSNMSPEDSSIYLCSVEDTGTGLYGYTFGSGTRLTVV.

This clonotype was counted between two and nine times. The rearrangement uses TRBV9 and TRBJ1-5; D is unresolved. Germline V gives CDR1 SGDLS, CDR2 YYNGEE. The CDR3 length is 15 residues. Deletions cut 0 bases from V and 5 bases from J, with 12 bases between. The DNA for the CDR3 is TGTGCCAGCAGCGTAGCCCCGGGGTACGATCAGCCCCAGCATTTT. This gives the protein CASSVAPGYDQPQHF.

The rearrangement links TRBV27 to TRBJ2-6; TRBD1 or TRBD2 may be the D gene (5 bases each). Trimming removed 5 bases from V and 9 bases from J, with 14 bases in between. This CDR3 is built from 14 residues. The germline V gene encodes CDR1 MNHEY and CDR2 SMNVEV (reference sequence). The CDR3 coding sequence is TGTGCCAGCAGTCCGTTGACAGAGGGCAACGTCCTGACTTTC. This translates into CASSPLTEGNVLTF. Together with reference TRBV27 and TRBJ2-6, the CDR3 gives the full variable domain: EAQVTQNPRYLITVTGKKLTVTCSQNMNHEYMSWYRQDPGLGLRQIYYSMNVEVTDKGDVPEGYKVSRKEKRNFPLILESPSPNQTSLYFCASSPLTEGNVLTFGAGSRLTVL.

The chain is built from TRBV7-8 and TRBJ2-3, with 10 bases matching TRBD2. The CDR3 sequence is 16 residues long. Germline CDR1 SGHVS, CDR2 FQNEAQ. Trimming at V came to 8 bases and at J to 3 bases, leaving 11 bases not matched to a gene. Written as DNA, the CDR3 is TGTGCCAGCGGTCAAGCGGGGGGGCCCACGACAGATACGCAGTATTTT. Amino acids: CASGQAGGPTTDTQYF.

V and J are TRBV10-3 and TRBJ1-1; tentatively, D is TRBD1 (5 bases). V shed 0 bases and J shed 7 bases, with 18 bases lying between them. The CDR3 totals 16 residues. CDR1 and CDR2 from the germline V gene are ENHRY and SYGVKD. For the CDR3, the DNA is TGTGCCATCAGTGAGTCTGCGGTAGGGGCTGGAGGTGAAGCTTTCTTT. This gives the protein CAISESAVGAGGEAFF.

As concerns this clonotype: A read error may produce the germline difference seen at one junction end. The gene calls are TRBV12-3 or TRBV12-4 and TRBJ1-2, with D perhaps matching TRBD1 (5 bases). This CDR3 is 13 amino acids long. In nucleotides, the CDR3 is TGTGCCAGCAATTTAATGGGGCGGTATGGCTACACCTTC. Translated, it gives CASNLMGRYGYTF.